These 25 T cell receptor beta chains came from one sample sequenced in a study of T cell changes during pregnancy in multiple sclerosis. The method was immunoSEQ multiplex PCR; TCRdb's version includes in-frame clones alone and lacks a portion of them. The profile shows 55,000 to 75,000 clones, about nine tenths of them singletons. The sequencing here drew on peripheral blood, taken after pregnancy. The receptors here all came from a female donor in good health, enrolled as a control in a pregnancy study.

This chain joins TRBV4-2 and TRBJ2-7, with a weak D call TRBD1 (6 bases). The CDR3 is made up of 13 amino acids. V lost 1 base and J 7 bases, leaving 11 bases between the germline ends. Per germline, CDR1 LGHNA and CDR2 YNFKEQ. CDR3 loop: CASSQGGLWEQYF. The CDR3 bases are TGTGCCAGCAGCCAAGGGGGGCTTTGGGAGCAGTACTTC.

The genes are TRBV7-9 and TRBJ2-3, with 15 positions matching TRBD2. The V and J ends lost 3 bases and 4 bases, in that order; junction bases with no gene match: 11. The CDR3 sequence is 19 residues long. The germline CDR1 and CDR2 sequences are SEHNR and FQNEAQ (reference sequence). CDR3 protein: CASSFGFGTSGGHPDTQYF. The CDR3 DNA follows: TGTGCCAGCAGCTTTGGCTTCGGGACTAGCGGGGGGCACCCAGATACGCAGTATTTT.

The chain carries TRBV30 and TRBJ2-1; 11 bases fit TRBD2. The V gene's germline CDR1 is GTSNPN and CDR2 SVGIG (reference sequence). The CDR3 totals 14 residues. With 4 bases clipped from V and 8 bases from J, the junction kept 7 bases outside the gene matches. This chain's CDR3 is CAWNGASGGYEQFF. CDR3 sequence (DNA): TGTGCCTGGAACGGGGCTAGCGGGGGGTATGAGCAGTTCTTC.

The rearrangement links TRBV4-3 to TRBJ2-1; tentatively, D is TRBD2 (6 bases). V lost 0 bases and J 8 bases, leaving 14 bases between the germline ends. Looked up from germline, CDR1 is LGHNA and CDR2 is YSLEER. This CDR3 comprises 15 residues. The CDR3, as DNA: TGCGCCAGCAGCCAAGACAGGGAGGCATCGGATGAGCAGTTCTTC. Its translation: CASSQDREASDEQFF.

The V call is TRBV5-1, the J call TRBJ1-6; 7 nucleotides agree with TRBD1. Germline V lookup: CDR1 SGHRS, CDR2 YFSETQ. The junction had 4 bases not matched to a gene; V was cut back by 2 bases and J by 11 bases. The CDR3 extends over 13 amino acids. CDR3 DNA sequence: TGCGCCAGCAGCTTAGACAGGGTAACACCCCTCCACTTT. Amino acids: CASSLDRVTPLHF.

This chain links TRBV7-2 with TRBJ1-5, with TRBD1 as a possible D gene (5 bases). The CDR3 extends over 15 amino acids. Trimming stripped 5 bases from V and 7 bases from J, with 18 bases between. Germline V gives CDR1 SGHTA, CDR2 FQGNSA. The CDR3 DNA follows: TGTGCCAGCAGCCGAGATCCAGGGTATCGACAGCCCCAGCATTTT. Amino acid sequence: CASSRDPGYRQPQHF.

This sequence joins TRBV19 and TRBJ1-1; no definite D call. Germline assignment: CDR1 LNHDA and CDR2 SQIVND (reference sequence). Trimming took 8 bases from V and 3 from J, leaving 13 bases between them. This CDR3 is built from 13 residues. CDR3 DNA: TGTGCCAGTGGGCAGTTATCCCACACTGAAGCTTTCTTT. Translation: CASGQLSHTEAFF.

The chain employs TRBV6-5 and TRBJ1-2; a possible D gene is TRBD1 (6 bases). The V gene lost 5 bases and the J gene lost 2 bases, with 12 bases spanning the gap. The CDR3 has 14 amino acids. Germline assignment: CDR1 MNHEY and CDR2 SVGAGI. In DNA, the CDR3 is TGTGCCAGCAGTCAAACCAGGGGCAACTATGGCTACACCTTC. It codes for CASSQTRGNYGYTF.

The chain joins TRBV11-2 to TRBJ1-2; no clear D gene. Trimming took off 1 base at V and 3 bases at J, with 6 bases between the two ends. The CDR3 totals 13 residues. Germline V gives CDR1 SGHAT, CDR2 FQNNGV. The CDR3, as DNA: TGTGCCAGCAGCTTAGGGCCTTACTATGGCTACACCTTC. Encoded protein: CASSLGPYYGYTF.

The V gene is TRBV7-9, the J gene TRBJ1-2; D gene uncertain. V lost 6 bases and J lost 6, with 11 bases in between. This CDR3 has 12 amino acids. Germline V gene lookup returns CDR1 SEHNR and CDR2 FQNEAQ (reference sequence). CDR3 protein: CASSFTLNGYTF. CDR3 DNA sequence: TGTGCCAGCAGTTTTACCCTAAATGGCTACACCTTC.

The J gene is TRBJ2-3, the V gene TRBV5-6; 9 positions agree with TRBD2. CDR1 and CDR2 (germline): SGHDT, YYEEEE. This CDR3 is 17 amino acids long. With V trimmed by 2 bases and J by 2 bases, 9 bases remained unmatched. The CDR3 loop is CASSLRRSSGVTDTQYF. CDR3 nucleotide sequence: TGTGCCAGCAGCTTAAGGCGGTCTAGCGGGGTCACAGATACGCAGTATTTT.

The chain links TRBV7-2 to TRBJ2-3; D may be TRBD2 (7 bases). Between the trimmed V and J ends, which lost 6 bases and 7 bases, there was a span of 20 bases. The length of the CDR3 is 15 residues. CDR1 is SGHTA, CDR2 FQGNSA, per germline. As DNA, the CDR3 is TGTGCCAGCAGGGGAGGGGGGGCTTCTCAGTATACGCAGTATTTT. This codes for CASRGGGASQYTQYF.

This chain connects TRBV2 to TRBJ1-5; D is unresolved. CDR3 length equals 15 residues. Trimming left V 5 bases short and J 0 bases short, with 11 bases between. The germline V gene has CDR1 SNHLY and CDR2 FYNNEI. CDR3 DNA: TGTGCCAGCAGTCCGCCGGGGAATAGCAATCAGCCCCAGCATTTT. Protein product: CASSPPGNSNQPQHF. The variable domain in full, with the rest retrieved from reference TRBV2 and TRBJ1-5, is EPEVTQTPSHQVTQMGQEVILRCVPISNHLYFYWYRQILGQKVEFLVSFYNNEISEKSEIFDDQFSVERPDGSNFTLKIRSTKLEDSAMYFCASSPPGNSNQPQHFGDGTRLSIL.

The V gene is TRBV5-6, the J gene TRBJ2-1, with a tentative D call TRBD2 (6 bases). Germline CDR1 reads SGHDT; CDR2 reads YYEEEE. Deletions cut 7 bases from V and 3 bases from J, with 11 bases between. CDR3 size: 13 residues. The CDR3 protein is CASGGRNYNEQFF. The DNA for the CDR3 is TGTGCCAGCGGAGGGCGAAACTACAATGAGCAGTTCTTC.

V gene TRBV29-1 combines with J gene TRBJ1-2; the D gene is possibly TRBD1 (6 bases). V gave up 5 bases and J gave up 2 bases, with 12 bases separating them. Germline lookup yields CDR1 SQVTM and CDR2 ANQGSEA. The CDR3 runs to 13 residues. This chain's CDR3 is CSVRDTGNYGYTF. The CDR3 DNA follows: TGCAGCGTTAGGGACACGGGAAACTATGGCTACACCTTC.

The J gene is TRBJ1-1, the V gene TRBV5-1; D unclear. This CDR3 has 15 residues. The ends were cut back, 0 bases at V and 6 bases at J, with 15 bases in the middle. Germline CDR1 and CDR2: SGHRS and YFSETQ. In DNA, the CDR3 is TGCGCCAGCAGCTTGGGCGGGGTGCGAAGCCCTGAAGCTTTCTTT. Protein product: CASSLGGVRSPEAFF.

This clone was found once. The chain combines TRBV11-2 with TRBJ2-3, with 15 bases fitting TRBD2. This CDR3 has 19 residues. V lost 0 bases and J lost 3; bases outside the gene matches: 7. From germline, CDR1 is SGHAT and CDR2 FQNNGV. CDR3: CASSLDLGLAGGRTDTQYF. CDR3 DNA: TGTGCCAGCAGCTTAGATCTAGGACTAGCGGGGGGGAGGACAGATACGCAGTATTTT.

The CDR3 loop reads CASSLEELEPYGYTF. The DNA for the CDR3 is TGCGCCAGCAGCCTCGAGGAGCTGGAACCCTATGGCTACACCTTC. This chain uses TRBV4-1 with TRBJ1-2; the D is unclear. The germline CDR1 and CDR2 sequences are MGHRA and YSYEKL. V was shortened by 4 bases and J by 4 bases, with 16 bases between the two germline ends. The CDR3 runs 15 residues.

The chain has TRBV5-1 and TRBJ2-5; no reliable D call. Germline lookup yields CDR1 SGHRS and CDR2 YFSETQ. Trimming stripped 0 bases from V and 3 bases from J, with 3 bases between. The CDR3 consists of 12 residues. The CDR3 sequence: CASSLAEETQYF. CDR3 in DNA: TGCGCCAGCAGCTTGGCAGAAGAGACCCAGTACTTC.

This clone was seen more than once but under ten times. The chain has TRBV19 and TRBJ1-1; D is perhaps TRBD1 (6 bases). Germline CDR1 reads LNHDA; CDR2 reads SQIVND (reference sequence). The V end was cut by 8 bases, the J end by 5 bases, with 21 bases between. There are 15 residues in the CDR3. CDR3 sequence: CASGDLAGVGTEAFF. The CDR3 bases are TGTGCCAGTGGTGATCTGGCAGGGGTAGGAACTGAAGCTTTCTTT. The full variable domain, with the rest looked up from reference TRBV19 and TRBJ1-1, is DGGITQSPKYLFRKEGQNVTLSCEQNLNHDAMYWYRQDPGQGLRLIYYSQIVNDFQKGDIAEGYSVSREKKESFPLTVTSAQKNPTAFYLCASGDLAGVGTEAFFGQGTRLTVV.

The chain links TRBV18 to TRBJ2-1; TRBD2 agrees at 8 bases. The CDR3 spans 15 residues. With V trimmed by 3 bases and J by 4 bases, 5 bases remained unmatched. Germline lookup yields CDR1 KGHSH and CDR2 LQKENI. This CDR3 is CASSPVAGYYNEQFF. In DNA, the CDR3 is TGTGCCAGCTCACCGGTAGCGGGGTATTACAATGAGCAGTTCTTC.

CDR3 in DNA: TGTGCCAGCAGCTTGGGACTAGAGTCCCTTTCCGAGCAGTACTTC. The encoded protein is CASSLGLESLSEQYF. J is TRBJ2-7 and V is TRBV5-6; D possibly corresponds to TRBD2 (6 bases). The CDR3 is made up of 15 amino acids. Germline V gives CDR1 SGHDT, CDR2 YYEEEE. Deletions cut 0 bases from V and 6 bases from J, with 16 bases between. Together with reference TRBV5-6 and TRBJ2-7, the CDR3 gives the full variable domain: DAGVTQSPTHLIKTRGQQVTLRCSPKSGHDTVSWYQQALGQGPQFIFQYYEEEERQRGNFPDRFSGHQFPNYSSELNVNALLLGDSALYLCASSLGLESLSEQYFGPGTRLTVT.

This clone has more than one count but fewer than ten. This chain connects TRBV30 to TRBJ1-1; weak D call: TRBD1 (6 bases). CDR1 and CDR2 from the germline V gene are GTSNPN and SVGIG (reference sequence). V lost 8 bases, J lost 5 bases, and 15 bases lay in between. CDR3 length: 12 residues. CDR3 region: CAGNRVMTEAFF. The DNA for the CDR3 is TGTGCCGGAAACAGGGTTATGACTGAAGCTTTCTTT.

A single count supports this clone. The V gene is TRBV4-3, the J gene TRBJ1-3, with a weak D call TRBD1 (6 bases). The length of the CDR3 is 16 residues. V dropped 0 bases and J dropped 0 bases, with 9 bases sitting between them. Germline CDR1 LGHNA, CDR2 YSLEER. The CDR3 sequence is CASSQDMGASGNTIYF. The CDR3 coding sequence is TGCGCCAGCAGCCAAGACATGGGGGCCTCTGGAAACACCATATATTTT.

The CDR3 nucleotides read TGTGCCAGCCATACAACCCAAAGGGGGTCGGGCGAGCAGTACTTC. It translates to CASHTTQRGSGEQYF. The chain couples TRBV27 to TRBJ2-7; a weak D match, TRBD1 (6 bases). Germline V gene sequence: CDR1 MNHEY, CDR2 SMNVEV (reference sequence). CDR3 length equals 15 residues. Trimming cost V 8 bases and J 6 bases, with 23 bases left between them.